This T cell receptor beta chain was sequenced for a study of blood T cell repertoires in COVID-19 (dated by TCRdb to about 2020). Concerning the study at large: Samples covering the acute and convalescent phases of COVID-19 were provided by collaborators in the United States, Italy and Spain. The prospective study material was composed of cDNA or gDNA derived from T cells, B-cell-depleted T cells, or PBMCs. Subjects who had been exposed to COVID-19, were actively infected with it, or had recovered from it provided the deeply sampled blood TCRbeta repertoires that made up the dataset. The repertoires were made available in a free public database intended to serve as a resource for research on the immune response to SARS-CoV-2. The samples were drawn from two sources: the first 160 participants of the ongoing ImmuneRACE study, and over 1,000 subjects contributed by 6 global collaborators. Sample metadata almost always included a de-identified subject ID, COVID-19 status, age in years and sex. Where available, HLA class I and class II types were taken from metadata supplied by the sample provider and were not determined by assay-based typing. The paper's findings and limits, for the study overall: How much clinical and demographic metadata was included differed by source and by participant, and the metadata was provided uncurated.

The collaborating institutions used their own protocols to collect whole blood in K2EDTA tubes. For TCRbeta analysis, collaborator samples were shipped as frozen whole blood, as isolated PBMCs, or as DNA extracted from either sample type. The immunoSEQ Assay, a bias-controlled multiplex PCR, was used to amplify TCRbeta CDR3 regions from genomic DNA. The authors processed their data as follows. Nucleated cell counts per sample were estimated from amplification of reference gene primers within the assay. Sequence reads were collapsed and filtered to measure the absolute abundance of every unique TCRbeta CDR3 rearrangement. Productive Simpson clonality was computed per sample as the square root of Simpson's diversity index over productive rearrangements. TCRdb re-hosts the immuneACCESS table, in-frame sequences only. Its copies lack some clones; in the studies checked, an unresolved V gene accounts for under half of them, and the cause for the rest is not known. D and trimming were read from the DNA, whereas the V and J calls and clone size are those reported in that table. This sample comprises 90,000 to 110,000 clones, about 79% of them detected only once. In total, the top ten clones hold 7.9% of the sample.

The trim is 1 base for V and 4 bases for J, with a gap of 10 bases between the germline ends. The CDR3 goes from the cysteine to the phenylalanine over 14 residues. The entry retains the CDR3 DNA only, 42 bases that are in frame from base 1. CDR1 and CDR2, per the germline V gene, are SGHVS and FQNEAQ. Turning to this clone: It lacks a known antigen. Base qualities are not provided; no much larger clone lies one nucleotide away.

The origin of this receptor is a woman of 80 years or more with active or convalescent COVID-19. The sample comprised peripheral blood. The chain employs TRBV7-8 and TRBJ1-2; no D gene can be assigned with confidence. The CDR3 protein is CASSLDENSYGYTF. The sequenced DNA: TGTGCCAGCAGCTTAGACGAAAATAGCTATGGCTACACCTTC.